A single sample is the source of the 32 T cell receptor beta chains below, sequenced in a study of control samples from healthy donors and cancer patients. Assay used: immunoSEQ multiplex PCR; TCRdb lists only in-frame clones, some missing. The table lists fewer than 500,000 clones, around 90% of them singletons, with around 6.8% in the top ten. Sequenced material: PBMCs. These receptors originate from a man aged 35 to 55 with head and neck cancer.

The genes are TRBV24-1 and TRBJ1-5; D gene unclear. The CDR3 sequence is 12 residues long. The germline V gene encodes CDR1 KGHDR and CDR2 SFDVKD. V lost 2 bases and J 4 bases, leaving 2 bases between the germline ends. CDR3 amino acids: CATSDSNQPQHF. The CDR3 DNA follows: TGTGCCACCAGTGATTCTAATCAGCCCCAGCATTTT.

The genes are TRBV28 and TRBJ2-7; a possible D gene is TRBD1 (5 bases). Trimming took off 1 base at V and 3 bases at J, with 13 bases between the two ends. Per germline, CDR1 MDHEN and CDR2 SYDVKM. There are 15 residues in the CDR3. The CDR3 DNA is TGTGCCAGCAGTTTATCTCGGGCAGGGTTCTACGAGCAGTACTTC. Protein sequence: CASSLSRAGFYEQYF.

The chain joins TRBV6-1 to TRBJ2-7, with D tentatively TRBD1 (5 bases). The V end was cut by 0 bases, the J end by 1 base, with 13 bases between. The CDR3 is made up of 16 amino acids. Germline lookup yields CDR1 MNHNS and CDR2 SASEGT. CDR3 sequence reads: CASSEAGGTGSYEQYF. The DNA for the CDR3 is TGTGCCAGCAGTGAAGCGGGCGGAACAGGATCCTACGAGCAGTACTTC.

In its sample, this clone was seen once. This chain uses TRBV2 with TRBJ2-7, with 9 bases identical to TRBD1. The CDR3 is 13 amino acids. J was trimmed by 3 bases and V by 7 bases; bases with no gene match: 4. CDR1 and CDR2 from the germline V gene are SNHLY and FYNNEI. The DNA for the CDR3 is TGTGCCAGCAAAAGGGACAGGGTCTACGAGCAGTACTTC. Its protein product is CASKRDRVYEQYF.

The chain carries TRBV6-5 and TRBJ1-2; 9 bases fit TRBD1. Germline CDR1 MNHEY, CDR2 SVGAGI. Germline trimming cut 2 bases from V and 4 bases from J; bases unmatched to any gene: 5. The CDR3 is 15 amino acids. The CDR3 region has the DNA TGTGCCAGCAGTTACGAACAGGGGGCGTCCTATGGCTACACCTTC. Translated, it gives CASSYEQGASYGYTF.

The chain is built from TRBV15 and TRBJ2-3; D is undetermined. The CDR3 covers 15 residues. The germline V gene has CDR1 LNHNV and CDR2 YYDKDF (reference sequence). V lost 1 base and J 3 bases, leaving 11 bases between the germline ends. CDR3 sequence: CATSRAPAMTDTQYF. For the CDR3, the DNA is TGTGCCACCAGCAGAGCCCCAGCAATGACAGATACGCAGTATTTT. The whole variable domain, filled in from reference TRBV15 and TRBJ2-3, reads DAMVIQNPRYQVTQFGKPVTLSCSQTLNHNVMYWYQQKSSQAPKLLFHYYDKDFNNEADTPDNFQSRRPNTSFCFLDIRSPGLGDTAMYLCATSRAPAMTDTQYFGPGTRLTVL.

This chain uses TRBV9 with TRBJ2-1, with 9 bases identical to TRBD2. The germline gives CDR1 SGDLS, CDR2 YYNGEE. The V and J ends lost 0 bases and 3 bases, in that order; junction bases with no gene match: 13. The CDR3 has 19 residues. CDR3: CASSVGSSGTSSIYNEQFF. The CDR3 DNA reads TGTGCCAGCAGCGTAGGCTCTAGCGGGACCTCATCAATCTACAATGAGCAGTTCTTC.

V is TRBV19 and J is TRBJ1-4; 7 positions match TRBD1. The V gene end was trimmed by 7 bases and the J gene end by 3 bases; junction bases not matched to a gene: 5. Germline V gene sequence: CDR1 LNHDA, CDR2 SQIVND (reference sequence). CDR3 length equals 14 residues. In DNA, the CDR3 is TGTGCCAGTACACAGGGGCAATCTAATGAAAAACTGTTTTTT. Amino acids: CASTQGQSNEKLFF.

This chain uses TRBV9 with TRBJ2-2; the match to TRBD1 covers 10 bases. Germline V gives CDR1 SGDLS, CDR2 YYNGEE. Trimming at V came to 4 bases and at J to 7 bases, leaving 16 bases not matched to a gene. The CDR3 covers 18 residues. CDR3 region: CASSPPIRQGADGGELFF. DNA of the CDR3: TGTGCCAGCAGCCCCCCCATAAGACAGGGGGCCGACGGCGGGGAGCTGTTTTTT. Based on the CDR3 plus reference TRBV9 and TRBJ2-2, the full variable domain is DSGVTQTPKHLITATGQRVTLRCSPRSGDLSVYWYQQSLDQGLQFLIQYYNGEERAKGNILERFSAQQFPDLHSELNLSSLELGDSALYFCASSPPIRQGADGGELFFGEGSRLTVL.

The CDR3 coding sequence is TGTGCCAGCAGTAGTCCAAGCTCCCGTAATTCACCCCTCCACTTT. Its protein product is CASSSPSSRNSPLHF. V gene TRBV27 combines with J gene TRBJ1-6; no clear D. Looked up from germline, CDR1 is MNHEY and CDR2 is SMNVEV (reference sequence). This CDR3 has 15 residues. Deletions cut 5 bases from V and 6 bases from J, with 14 bases between.

In this sample, this clone turned up a few times. This chain connects TRBV7-9 to TRBJ1-5; 9 nucleotides match TRBD1. The germline gives CDR1 SEHNR, CDR2 FQNEAQ (reference sequence). J was trimmed by 5 bases and V by 5 bases; bases with no gene match: 4. The CDR3 extends over 14 amino acids. The CDR3 nucleotides read TGTGCCAGCAGCGCCGGGACAGGGTATCAGCCCCAGCATTTT. Translation: CASSAGTGYQPQHF. The variable domain in full, completed from reference TRBV7-9 and TRBJ1-5, reads DTGVSQNPRHKITKRGQNVTFRCDPISEHNRLYWYRQTLGQGPEFLTYFQNEAQLEKSRLLSDRFSAERPKGSFSTLEIQRTEQGDSAMYLCASSAGTGYQPQHFGDGTRLSIL.

This chain connects TRBV18 to TRBJ1-4, with a tentative D call TRBD1 (5 bases). The V gene lost 5 bases and the J gene lost 4 bases, with 11 bases spanning the gap. The length of the CDR3 is 14 residues. Germline CDR1 reads KGHSH; CDR2 reads LQKENI. The CDR3 DNA reads as TGTGCCAGCTCAACCCTCGACAGTAATGAAAAACTGTTTTTT. Protein product: CASSTLDSNEKLFF. The full variable domain, rest sourced from reference TRBV18 and TRBJ1-4, is NAGVMQNPRHLVRRRGQEARLRCSPMKGHSHVYWYRQLPEEGLKFMVYLQKENIIDESGMPKERFSAEFPKEGPSILRIQQVVRGDSAAYFCASSTLDSNEKLFFGSGTQLSVL.

This chain joins TRBV11-2 and TRBJ2-2; 16 nucleotides align to TRBD2. The CDR3 covers 17 residues. Germline loops: CDR1 SGHAT, CDR2 FQNNGV. V shed 3 bases, J shed 6 bases, and the junction held 4 bases outside the gene matches. The CDR3: CASSFRGTSGRAGELFF. The CDR3 nucleotides read TGTGCCAGCAGCTTTAGGGGGACTAGCGGGAGGGCCGGGGAGCTGTTTTTT.

The rearrangement joins TRBV7-3 to TRBJ2-1, with D unresolved. This CDR3 comprises 13 residues. V lost 2 bases, J lost 5 bases, and 7 bases lay in between. From germline, CDR1 is SGHTA and CDR2 FQGTGA. In nucleotides, the CDR3 is TGTGCCAGCAGCTTACTACAGAACAATGAGCAGTTCTTC. Residues: CASSLLQNNEQFF.

The chain uses TRBV12-3 or TRBV12-4 and TRBJ1-1, with D hard to call. The length of the CDR3 is 12 residues. Trimming pared 3 bases from V and 3 bases from J, leaving 5 bases between. Here the CDR3 reads CASSFGDTEAFF. CDR3 nucleotide sequence: TGTGCCAGCAGTTTCGGGGACACTGAAGCTTTCTTT.

The J gene is TRBJ2-1, the V gene TRBV5-4; TRBD1 agrees at 9 bases. The V segment lost 0 bases and the J segment 6 bases; nucleotides outside the gene matches: 4. The length of the CDR3 is 15 residues. Germline CDR1 and CDR2: SGHNT and YYREEE (reference sequence). CDR3: CASSLVNRGRNEQFF. The CDR3 DNA follows: TGTGCCAGCAGCTTGGTTAACAGGGGGCGCAATGAGCAGTTCTTC.

The rearrangement links TRBV5-1 to TRBJ1-2, with D possibly matching TRBD1 (6 bases). The V and J ends lost 3 bases and 2 bases respectively, with 8 bases between them. Germline V gene lookup returns CDR1 SGHRS and CDR2 YFSETQ. The CDR3 runs 13 residues. DNA of the CDR3: TGCGCCAGCAGCTACGACAGGAACTATGGCTACACCTTC. It codes for CASSYDRNYGYTF.

This rearrangement joins TRBV19 to TRBJ1-5; 8 positions match TRBD1. The CDR3 covers 15 residues. With 7 bases clipped from V and 4 bases from J, the junction kept 9 bases outside the gene matches. Germline V gene data show CDR1 as LNHDA and CDR2 as SQIVND (reference sequence). CDR3 region: CASKGRQGNNQPQHF. CDR3 bases: TGTGCCAGTAAGGGGCGACAGGGGAATAATCAGCCCCAGCATTTT.

The chain employs TRBV19 and TRBJ1-3; D gene unclear. The germline V and J ends were trimmed by 4 bases and 0 bases, with 13 bases remaining between them. This CDR3 spans 16 amino acids. Germline V CDR1 and CDR2: LNHDA, SQIVND (reference sequence). CDR3 residues: CASSTNGRSSGNTIYF. CDR3 nucleotide sequence: TGTGCCAGTAGTACTAATGGACGGTCCTCTGGAAACACCATATATTTT.

V gene TRBV6-6 combines with J gene TRBJ1-1, with TRBD1 matching 9 bases. Germline CDR1 is MNHNY and CDR2 is SVGAGI (reference sequence). V dropped 4 bases and J dropped 6; count of bases not matched to a gene: 6. The CDR3 length is 14 residues. The CDR3 reads CASSSSGQGPEAFF. The DNA for the CDR3 is TGTGCCAGCAGTTCCTCGGGACAGGGTCCTGAAGCTTTCTTT.

The V gene is TRBV4-3, the J gene TRBJ1-5; D call uncertain. CDR1 is LGHNA and CDR2 is YSLEER in the germline V gene. The CDR3 sequence is 14 residues long. V was trimmed by 0 bases and J by 5 bases, leaving 8 bases between them. The CDR3: CASSQDLGDQPQHF. The CDR3 region has the DNA TGCGCCAGCAGCCAAGATCTCGGGGATCAGCCCCAGCATTTT.

For the CDR3, the DNA is TGTGCCTGGACCCCAGGGTACACTGAAGCTTTCTTT. Protein sequence: CAWTPGYTEAFF. The rearrangement links TRBV30 to TRBJ1-1, with D possibly matching TRBD1 (5 bases). This CDR3 spans 12 amino acids. Germline V gene sequence: CDR1 GTSNPN, CDR2 SVGIG (reference sequence). V was cut by 4 bases and J by 3 bases, with 9 bases left in between.

J is TRBJ1-1 and V is TRBV7-2; 10 nucleotides agree with TRBD1. V gave up 2 bases and J gave up 4 bases; unmatched junction bases: 10. The CDR3 has 17 amino acids. Germline-derived CDR1 and CDR2 are SGHTA and FQGNSA. The CDR3 is CASSLILYGTGVTEAFF. The CDR3 DNA is TGTGCCAGCAGCTTAATCCTATATGGGACAGGGGTCACTGAAGCTTTCTTT.

The genes are TRBV7-2 and TRBJ2-1; D not certain. The V end was cut by 2 bases, the J end by 5 bases, with 4 bases between. There are 12 residues in the CDR3. The germline gives CDR1 SGHTA, CDR2 FQGNSA. The CDR3, as DNA: TGTGCCAGCAGCTTAACGGACAATGAGCAGTTCTTC. Translation: CASSLTDNEQFF.

This clone was seen only a few times. This sequence joins TRBV15 and TRBJ2-5; perhaps TRBD1 as D (5 bases). Germline V CDR1 and CDR2: LNHNV, YYDKDF (reference sequence). The CDR3 runs to 15 residues. V shed 0 bases and J shed 4 bases, with 12 bases lying between them. This chain's CDR3 is CATSRDRQGPETQYF. The CDR3 DNA sequence: TGTGCCACCAGCAGAGATCGGCAGGGTCCAGAGACCCAGTACTTC.

This clone has only one observation. This rearrangement joins TRBV5-5 to TRBJ2-1; TRBD2 aligns across 10 bases. The CDR3 has 16 amino acids. Germline V gene data show CDR1 as SGHKS and CDR2 as YYEKEE (reference sequence). Germline trimming cut 0 bases from V and 3 bases from J; bases unmatched to any gene: 3. The CDR3 bases are TGTGCCAGCAGCTTGGGCCTAGCGGGGGACTACAATGAGCAGTTCTTC. Encoded protein: CASSLGLAGDYNEQFF.

The chain couples TRBV6-5 to TRBJ1-1; unclear D gene. Trimming left V 5 bases short and J 0 bases short, with 13 bases between. The V gene's germline CDR1 is MNHEY and CDR2 SVGAGI. The CDR3 has 15 residues. The CDR3 sequence: CASSQNSLLNTEAFF. CDR3 DNA sequence: TGTGCCAGCAGTCAAAACAGCCTCCTGAACACTGAAGCTTTCTTT.

Only a few counts were recorded for this clone. The chain combines TRBV5-5 with TRBJ2-3; TRBD1 is a possible D gene (5 bases). The germline V gene has CDR1 SGHKS and CDR2 YYEKEE (reference sequence). The CDR3 loop spans 14 amino acids. The V end lost 7 bases, the J end lost 3 bases, and 15 bases lay between the germline ends. This chain's CDR3 is CASAPGWGTDTQYF. The CDR3 DNA sequence: TGTGCCAGCGCACCAGGGTGGGGTACAGATACGCAGTATTTT.

The table lists this clone with a few counts. The rearrangement links TRBV2 to TRBJ1-6; 7 bases align to TRBD1. V shed 8 bases, J shed 4 bases, and the junction held 2 bases outside the gene matches. CDR1 is SNHLY and CDR2 is FYNNEI in the germline V gene. This CDR3 is built from 13 residues. The CDR3 reads CASGTAYNSPLHF. The CDR3 DNA reads TGTGCCAGCGGGACAGCTTATAATTCACCCCTCCACTTT.

The chain is built from TRBV6-2 or TRBV6-3 and TRBJ1-5; 8 nucleotides align to TRBD1. The trim removed 5 bases at V and 6 bases at J, leaving 9 bases unmatched. CDR3 size: 15 residues. Germline V gene sequence: CDR1 MNHEY, CDR2 SVGEGT. CDR3 region: CASSGLQGGSQPQHF. In DNA form, the CDR3 reads TGTGCCAGCAGTGGCCTACAGGGGGGGAGTCAGCCCCAGCATTTT.

V and J are TRBV7-9 and TRBJ1-1; perhaps TRBD1 as D (5 bases). The germline V gene has CDR1 SEHNR and CDR2 FQNEAQ (reference sequence). Trimming left V 4 bases short and J 6 bases short, with 15 bases between. CDR3 length equals 14 residues. In nucleotides, the CDR3 is TGTGCCAGCAGCTCCGACAGAGGCTGGGCTGAAGCTTTCTTT. Translated: CASSSDRGWAEAFF.

The chain couples TRBV7-2 to TRBJ2-7; 7 bases agree with TRBD1. The junction had 5 bases not matched to a gene; V was cut back by 1 base and J by 5 bases. The CDR3 runs to 14 residues. The germline V gene has CDR1 SGHTA and CDR2 FQGNSA. Here the CDR3 DNA reads TGTGCCAGCAGCTTAGAGGGGGCATTGAACGAGCAGTACTTC. It specifies CASSLEGALNEQYF. Full variable domain (rest looked up from reference TRBV7-2 and TRBJ2-7): GAGVSQSPSNKVTEKGKDVELRCDPISGHTALYWYRQSLGQGLEFLIYFQGNSAPDKSGLPSDRFSAERTGGSVSTLTIQRTQQEDSAVYLCASSLEGALNEQYFGPGTRLTVT.